Presented here are 29 T cell receptor beta chains from one specimen sequenced in a study of somatic mutations in cytotoxic T cells in rheumatoid arthritis (dated by TCRdb to 2016 to 2017). Library method: the immunoSEQ multiplex PCR assay. Entries here come from immuneACCESS through TCRdb and include only in-frame sequences with V and J called. Some clones fail to appear in such tables; in the studies checked, an unresolved V gene covers under half of the shortfall, and the cause of the remainder is unknown. This sample has about 18,000 clones in its table, and around 79% of those were observed once. The ten largest clones capture more than 9% of the sample. Sequenced sample: CD8+ T cells sorted from blood. The source of these receptors is a woman in her forties or fifties in good health.

The chain links TRBV5-4 to TRBJ1-1; D is unclear. Between the trimmed V and J ends, which lost 0 bases and 7 bases, there was a span of 10 bases. The CDR3 length is 13 residues. Germline CDR1 reads SGHNT; CDR2 reads YYREEE (reference sequence). CDR3 sequence reads: CASSLGIAVEAFF. CDR3 coding DNA: TGTGCCAGCAGCTTGGGGATTGCGGTTGAAGCTTTCTTT.

This clone was detected a few times. The J gene is TRBJ2-1, the V gene TRBV2; TRBD2 matches 10 bases. This CDR3 comprises 16 residues. Trimming took 6 bases from V and 5 from J; bases not matched to a gene: 10. Per the germline V gene, CDR1 is SNHLY and CDR2 is FYNNEI. DNA for the CDR3: TGTGCCAGCAGGGGCGAGCGGGAGGGCCCGCACAATGAGCAGTTCTTC. Protein product: CASRGEREGPHNEQFF. The variable domain in full, completed from reference TRBV2 and TRBJ2-1, reads EPEVTQTPSHQVTQMGQEVILRCVPISNHLYFYWYRQILGQKVEFLVSFYNNEISEKSEIFDDQFSVERPDGSNFTLKIRSTKLEDSAMYFCASRGEREGPHNEQFFGPGTRLTVL.

Only a few counts were recorded for this clone. V usage is TRBV6-1 and J usage is TRBJ1-4; TRBD1 agrees at 10 bases. The CDR3 totals 14 residues. The V and J ends lost 10 bases and 5 bases, in that order; junction bases with no gene match: 7. In germline, CDR1 is MNHNS, CDR2 SASEGT. The CDR3 DNA is TGTGCCACACAACCGGGACAGGGGAATGAAAAACTGTTTTTT. As protein: CATQPGQGNEKLFF.

This clone came up a few times. This chain links TRBV5-1 with TRBJ1-1; D is perhaps TRBD1 (5 bases). V dropped 4 bases and J dropped 8 bases, with 18 bases sitting between them. This CDR3 is built from 14 residues. Germline V gene lookup returns CDR1 SGHRS and CDR2 YFSETQ. The CDR3 nucleotides are TGCGCCAGCAGCCCCACAGCGTCCCCAGGGGAAGCTTTCTTT. It translates to CASSPTASPGEAFF.

The chain's CDR3 is CASSLEQGRGTGELFF. Written as DNA, the CDR3 is TGTGCCAGCAGCTTAGAACAGGGTAGAGGCACCGGGGAGCTGTTTTTT. The rearrangement uses TRBV7-9 and TRBJ2-2, with a weak D call TRBD1 (6 bases). V shed 1 base and J shed 4 bases, with 13 bases lying between them. The CDR3 is 16 amino acids. The germline gives CDR1 SEHNR, CDR2 FQNEAQ (reference sequence).

This clone has a handful of counts. The V call is TRBV11-2, the J call TRBJ2-1; D might be TRBD1 (5 bases). Germline CDR1 is SGHAT and CDR2 is FQNNGV. V lost 3 bases, J lost 1 base, and 10 bases lay in between. The CDR3 runs 15 residues. CDR3 nucleotide sequence: TGTGCCAGCAGCTTTCGAAGGGGTTCCTACAATGAGCAGTTCTTC. It specifies CASSFRRGSYNEQFF.

The CDR3 loop is CASGSPRTTYEQYF. CDR3 nucleotides: TGTGCCAGCGGGTCCCCCCGGACGACCTACGAGCAGTACTTC. The V call is TRBV28, the J call TRBJ2-7; D remains ambiguous. Trimming cost V 8 bases and J 2 bases, with 16 bases left between them. The length of the CDR3 is 14 residues. The V gene's germline CDR1 is MDHEN and CDR2 SYDVKM.

As to this clone: The junction shows a germline mismatch at one end, possibly a read error. The rearrangement uses TRBV11-2 and TRBJ2-1; 15 nucleotides align to TRBD2. This CDR3 region has 17 residues. The germline gives CDR1 SGHAT, CDR2 FQNNGV. CDR3 sequence: CASSLGLAGGPYNEQFF. The CDR3 DNA reads TGTGCCAGCAGTTTAGGACTAGCGGGAGGGCCTTACAATGAGCAGTTCTTC.

The sample holds one count of this clone. This chain links TRBV7-9 with TRBJ2-1; TRBD2 matches 7 bases. The CDR3 totals 16 residues. J lost 8 bases, V lost 4 bases, and 14 bases had no gene match. The germline V gene encodes CDR1 SEHNR and CDR2 FQNEAQ (reference sequence). The CDR3 DNA reads as TGTGCCAGCAGCTCCCCTTGGAGGGGAGGGACCTATGAGCAGTTCTTC. This encodes CASSSPWRGGTYEQFF. The whole variable domain, filled in from reference TRBV7-9 and TRBJ2-1, reads DTGVSQNPRHKITKRGQNVTFRCDPISEHNRLYWYRQTLGQGPEFLTYFQNEAQLEKSRLLSDRFSAERPKGSFSTLEIQRTEQGDSAMYLCASSSPWRGGTYEQFFGPGTRLTVL.

J is TRBJ2-1 and V is TRBV7-9, with a weak D call TRBD1 (6 bases). Trimming shortened V by 5 bases and J by 10 bases, and 12 bases separated the two germline ends. Germline lookup yields CDR1 SEHNR and CDR2 FQNEAQ (reference sequence). This CDR3 spans 12 amino acids. The CDR3 reads CASSQDRTEQFF. Here the CDR3 DNA reads TGTGCCAGCAGCCAAGACAGGACCGAGCAGTTCTTC.

The chain uses TRBV4-1 and TRBJ2-5; 11 bases map to TRBD2. The CDR3 extends over 15 amino acids. The trim removed 3 bases at V and 1 base at J, leaving 1 base unmatched. The germline V gene has CDR1 MGHRA and CDR2 YSYEKL. CDR3 in amino acids: CASSQGTSGQETQYF. Here the CDR3 DNA reads TGCGCCAGCAGCCAGGGGACTAGCGGCCAAGAGACCCAGTACTTC.

The V call is TRBV27, the J call TRBJ2-2; no definite D call. Deletions cut 4 bases from V and 6 bases from J, with 3 bases between. CDR1 and CDR2 from the germline V gene are MNHEY and SMNVEV (reference sequence). This CDR3 is built from 11 residues. The DNA for the CDR3 is TGTGCCAGCAGTTGGGCCGGGGAGCTGTTTTTT. This codes for CASSWAGELFF.

This chain uses TRBV28 with TRBJ2-7; D is undetermined. Germline loops: CDR1 MDHEN, CDR2 SYDVKM. Trimming removed 4 bases at V and 0 bases at J, with 7 bases between. This CDR3 is 13 amino acids long. The CDR3: CASSSPLSYEQYF. CDR3 bases: TGTGCCAGCAGTTCCCCACTCTCCTACGAGCAGTACTTC.

The chain joins TRBV10-3 to TRBJ1-2, with TRBD1 as a possible D gene (6 bases). The CDR3 covers 17 residues. Trimming removed 2 bases from V and 0 bases from J, with 16 bases in between. CDR1 is ENHRY and CDR2 is SYGVKD in the germline V gene. Here the CDR3 DNA reads TGTGCCATCAGTGAGGCCCAGGGGCGACTAGCTAACTATGGCTACACCTTC. The encoded protein is CAISEAQGRLANYGYTF.

The V call is TRBV9, the J call TRBJ2-3; weak D call: TRBD2 (6 bases). Trimming shortened V by 2 bases and J by 0 bases, and 13 bases separated the two germline ends. This CDR3 is built from 16 residues. The germline V gene encodes CDR1 SGDLS and CDR2 YYNGEE. The CDR3 sequence: CASSVFGGTSTDTQYF. The DNA of the CDR3 is TGTGCCAGCAGCGTTTTCGGCGGGACTAGCACAGATACGCAGTATTTT.

The chain is built from TRBV5-6 and TRBJ1-1; possible D gene TRBD1, 6 bases. The V gene lost 5 bases and the J gene lost 5 bases, with 16 bases spanning the gap. The CDR3 sequence is 14 residues long. CDR1 is SGHDT and CDR2 is YYEEEE in the germline V gene. In DNA, the CDR3 is TGTGCCAGCAGTTTAGCCGGGGGGCGGACTGAAGCTTTCTTT. It codes for CASSLAGGRTEAFF.

This clone turned up a few times. The V call is TRBV19, the J call TRBJ2-1; D may correspond to TRBD1 or TRBD2 (5 bases each). Trimming cost V 6 bases and J 8 bases, with 8 bases left between them. Looked up from germline, CDR1 is LNHDA and CDR2 is SQIVND (reference sequence). The CDR3 length is 11 residues. The CDR3 nucleotides read TGTGCCAGTAGGGGGGTCCATGAGCAGTTCTTC. Protein sequence: CASRGVHEQFF.

The genes are TRBV11-1 and TRBJ2-1; D not certain. Looked up from germline, CDR1 is SGHAT and CDR2 is FQDESV (reference sequence). V dropped 1 base and J dropped 7 bases, with 8 bases sitting between them. The CDR3 runs 13 residues. The CDR3 here is CASSLVLDNEQFF. Here the CDR3 DNA reads TGTGCCAGCAGCTTAGTTTTGGATAATGAGCAGTTCTTC.

V and J are TRBV7-2 and TRBJ2-7; 13 bases agree with TRBD2. Per germline, CDR1 SGHTA and CDR2 FQGNSA. This CDR3 region has 15 residues. J gave up 5 bases and V 5 bases, and 6 bases lay outside the gene matches. In DNA, the CDR3 is TGTGCCAGCAGCCCGTGGACTAGCGGGGGCGACGAGCAGTACTTC. This encodes CASSPWTSGGDEQYF. Filled out from reference TRBV7-2 and TRBJ2-7, the complete variable domain reads GAGVSQSPSNKVTEKGKDVELRCDPISGHTALYWYRQSLGQGLEFLIYFQGNSAPDKSGLPSDRFSAERTGGSVSTLTIQRTQQEDSAVYLCASSPWTSGGDEQYFGPGTRLTVT.

The chain carries TRBV4-1 and TRBJ2-7, with 8 bases aligning to TRBD1. Looked up from germline, CDR1 is MGHRA and CDR2 is YSYEKL. There are 16 residues in the CDR3. Unmatched junction bases numbered 7, after V lost 1 base and J lost 2 bases. CDR3 in amino acids: CASSQGGAGGPYEQYF. In DNA form, the CDR3 reads TGCGCCAGCAGCCAAGGGGGGGCAGGGGGCCCCTACGAGCAGTACTTC.

The chain joins TRBV7-9 to TRBJ2-1; 9 nucleotides agree with TRBD2. This CDR3 is built from 15 residues. Looked up from germline, CDR1 is SEHNR and CDR2 is FQNEAQ (reference sequence). V shed 6 bases, J shed 1 base, and the junction held 4 bases outside the gene matches. The CDR3 loop reads CASSSTSGSYNEQFF. The CDR3 DNA sequence: TGTGCCAGCAGTTCGACTAGCGGATCCTACAATGAGCAGTTCTTC.

The chain is built from TRBV11-3 and TRBJ2-1; no firm D call. Trimming took 0 bases from V and 3 from J, leaving 3 bases between them. Per germline, CDR1 SGHNT and CDR2 YENEEA. The CDR3 is 13 residues long. In DNA, the CDR3 is TGTGCCAGCAGCTTAGATAACTACAATGAGCAGTTCTTC. It codes for CASSLDNYNEQFF.

The chain links TRBV14 to TRBJ2-7; D is unresolved. The CDR3 extends over 15 amino acids. The germline V gene has CDR1 SGHDN and CDR2 FVKESK. V dropped 4 bases and J dropped 2 bases, with 15 bases sitting between them. The CDR3 protein is CASSPLIGATYEQYF. DNA of the CDR3: TGTGCCAGCAGCCCCCTCATCGGTGCAACCTACGAGCAGTACTTC.

The chain recombines TRBV27 with TRBJ2-7, with D possibly matching TRBD2 (6 bases). The CDR3 loop spans 14 amino acids. Germline V gene sequence: CDR1 MNHEY, CDR2 SMNVEV (reference sequence). V dropped 4 bases and J dropped 4 bases, with 14 bases sitting between them. The CDR3 DNA is TGTGCCAGCAGTTATCGGGCGGCGGGGTACGAGCAGTACTTC. Residues: CASSYRAAGYEQYF.

The chain recombines TRBV7-2 with TRBJ2-1, with 10 bases identical to TRBD2. With 1 base clipped from V and 4 bases from J, the junction kept 1 base outside the gene matches. CDR3 length: 15 amino acids. CDR1 is SGHTA, CDR2 FQGNSA, per germline. CDR3 DNA: TGTGCCAGCAGCTTAGAGGGACTAGCGTACAATGAGCAGTTCTTC. Translation gives CASSLEGLAYNEQFF.

This clone was found a few times. DNA of the CDR3: TGTGCCAGCAGCTTAGTAGGGCAGGGCTCCTACGAGCAGTACTTC. Amino acids: CASSLVGQGSYEQYF. The J gene is TRBJ2-7, the V gene TRBV7-9; D possibly corresponds to TRBD1 (5 bases). The V and J ends lost 1 base and 0 bases respectively, with 10 bases between them. CDR3 length equals 15 residues. CDR1 and CDR2 (germline): SEHNR, FQNEAQ (reference sequence).

The chain couples TRBV5-6 to TRBJ2-1; 14 bases align to TRBD2. The CDR3 has 17 amino acids. Trimming at V came to 5 bases and at J to 0 bases, leaving 4 bases not matched to a gene. The germline gives CDR1 SGHDT, CDR2 YYEEEE. CDR3 nucleotide sequence: TGTGCCAGCAGTTCCGGGACTAGCGGGAGCTCCTACAATGAGCAGTTCTTC. Translation gives CASSSGTSGSSYNEQFF.

The chain couples TRBV6-1 to TRBJ2-7; 7 bases are shared with TRBD1. V was clipped by 6 bases and J by 2 bases; unmatched bases: 4. This CDR3 has 13 amino acids. The germline V gene encodes CDR1 MNHNS and CDR2 SASEGT. The CDR3 DNA reads as TGTGCCAGCAGGTCTGACAGGGCCTACGAGCAGTACTTC. As protein: CASRSDRAYEQYF.

This chain links TRBV4-1 with TRBJ1-2; D gene uncertain. With 0 bases removed from V and 0 bases from J, the gap between germline ends came to 8 bases. There are 15 residues in the CDR3. Germline V gene data show CDR1 as MGHRA and CDR2 as YSYEKL. The CDR3: CASSQEARSNYGYTF. The CDR3 DNA is TGCGCCAGCAGCCAAGAGGCCAGATCTAACTATGGCTACACCTTC.